This section outlines one T cell receptor (beta chain) sequence together with its context. The data derive from a study of shared clonotypes between healthy human individuals. Germline V lookup: CDR1 MDHEN, CDR2 SYDVKM. V lost 1 base and J lost 1; bases outside the gene matches: 4. This CDR3 comprises 16 residues. The protocol was immunoSEQ multiplex PCR, while the TCRdb copy is restricted to in-frame clones and leaves out a portion. This sample has approximately 1,500,000 clones, with approximately 98% found just once. The origin of this receptor is a young man in good health. The chain combines TRBV28 with TRBJ2-3; 8 bases match TRBD2. Sequences were obtained from naive CD4+ T cells sorted from blood. This sample's subset: CD45RA+ positively selected. In DNA form, the CDR3 reads TGTGCCAGCAGTTTATCCCCGACTAGCGGCACAGATACGCAGTATTTT. Amino acids: CASSLSPTSGTDTQYF.